A single sample is the source of the 12 T cell receptor beta chains below, sequenced in a study of low-dose radiotherapy and immunotherapy resistance in tumors. Noted time point: after trial treatment. The treatment is: LDRT plus nivolumab, ipilimumab, low-dose cyclophosphamide and aspirin (RACIN trial). TRAV- and TRBV-specific primers were used for first-strand cDNA, which covered alpha and beta chains. The authors amplified TCRs for roughly 20 PCR cycles with a constant-region primer and a V-primer adapter. TCRdb ran MiXCR on the reads and lists one entry per CDR3 protein. The sample has 60,000 or so distinct CDR3 sequences; 20% to 25% are singletons. The sample in question was PBMCs, obtained after low-dose radiotherapy plus immunotherapy. The receptors originated from a male donor with prostate cancer.

Ten or more counts support this clonotype. The rearrangement uses TRBV5-4 and TRBJ2-3; TRBD2 aligns across 8 bases. Germline values: CDR1 SGHNT, CDR2 YYREEE (reference sequence). The CDR3 sequence is 15 residues long. V gave up 4 bases and J gave up 3 bases; unmatched junction bases: 7. CDR3 sequence reads: CASSQSGRGTDTQYF. Here the CDR3 DNA reads TGTGCCAGCAGCCAGAGCGGGAGAGGGACAGATACGCAGTATTTT.

At least ten counts were recorded for this clonotype. The rearrangement joins TRBV5-1 to TRBJ2-5, with D possibly TRBD2 on 6 matching bases. The CDR3 is made up of 17 amino acids. Trimming cost V 2 bases and J 4 bases, with 21 bases left between them. CDR1 is SGHRS and CDR2 is YFSETQ in the germline V gene. The CDR3 bases are TGCGCCAGCAGCTTCGACGGGAGAGTCGGTTCCGGAGAGACCCAGTACTTC. Its protein is CASSFDGRVGSGETQYF.

This rearrangement joins TRBV9 to TRBJ1-6, with 10 bases that match TRBD1. Germline values: CDR1 SGDLS, CDR2 YYNGEE. The CDR3 runs 17 residues. V gave up 0 bases and J gave up 9 bases; unmatched junction bases: 9. CDR3 sequence (DNA): TGTGCCAGCAGCGTAGATGGAGGACAGGGGGTGACTTCACCCCTCCACTTT. Protein sequence: CASSVDGGQGVTSPLHF.

In this sample, this clonotype turned up many times. V usage is TRBV20-1 and J usage is TRBJ1-4, with TRBD1 matching over 7 bases. Trimming removed 1 base from V and 4 bases from J; junction bases left unmatched: 3. Looked up from germline, CDR1 is DFQATT and CDR2 is SNEGSKA (reference sequence). CDR3 length: 14 amino acids. In nucleotides, the CDR3 is TGCAGTGCTAGAGGTGGGACAGATAATGAAAAACTGTTTTTT. Its translation: CSARGGTDNEKLFF.

In its sample, this clonotype was seen many times. V gene TRBV27 combines with J gene TRBJ1-1; the D gene is possibly TRBD1 (6 bases). The CDR3 runs 15 residues. The germline gives CDR1 MNHEY, CDR2 SMNVEV (reference sequence). V was clipped by 0 bases and J by 1 base, with 9 bases between them. The CDR3 region has the DNA TGTGCCAGCAGTTTATCACCGACAGGGAACACTGAAGCTTTCTTT. This translates into CASSLSPTGNTEAFF.

This clonotype was picked up many times. This chain links TRBV3-1 with TRBJ2-7; 7 bases fit TRBD2. The germline gives CDR1 LGHDT, CDR2 YNNKEL (reference sequence). The ends lost 4 bases at V and 0 bases at J; junction bases unmatched: 9. CDR3 length equals 16 residues. CDR3 in DNA: TGTGCCAGCAGCCCCATATTCGGGACTAACTCCTACGAGCAGTACTTC. It yields the protein CASSPIFGTNSYEQYF.

In its sample, this clonotype was seen many times. The rearrangement joins TRBV27 to TRBJ2-1; D remains ambiguous. CDR1 MNHEY and CDR2 SMNVEV come from the germline V gene (reference sequence). V lost 7 bases and J 2 bases, leaving 9 bases between the germline ends. The CDR3 totals 13 residues. The CDR3 DNA reads TGTGCCAGCAAGCTGGGAACCTACAATGAGCAGTTCTTC. Translation gives CASKLGTYNEQFF.

This clonotype was counted at least ten times. The chain employs TRBV5-1 and TRBJ2-2, with TRBD2 matching over 7 bases. The V gene end was trimmed by 3 bases and the J gene end by 5 bases; junction bases not matched to a gene: 7. The germline CDR1 and CDR2 sequences are SGHRS and YFSETQ. The CDR3 sequence is 15 residues long. DNA for the CDR3: TGCGCCAGCAGCTCAACGGGACTAAGGACCGGGGAGCTGTTTTTT. Protein product: CASSSTGLRTGELFF.

Of note for this clonotype: This sequence is one base from a far larger clone and is likely a read error. The V and J genes are TRBV5-4 and TRBJ2-7, with D possibly being TRBD2 (5 bases). Germline V gene data show CDR1 as SGHNT and CDR2 as YYREEE (reference sequence). This CDR3 spans 13 amino acids. The CDR3 protein is CVSSLRDPYEQYF. The CDR3 nucleotides are TGTGTCAGCAGCTTACGGGATCCCTACGAGCAGTACTTC.

This clonotype was counted at least ten times. The V and J genes are TRBV4-1 and TRBJ2-7; TRBD1 aligns across 8 bases. Germline values: CDR1 MGHRA, CDR2 YSYEKL. Losses at the gene ends were 4 bases for V and 2 bases for J; bases not matched to a gene: 16. The CDR3 contains 18 residues. The CDR3 sequence: CASSPPLMQGATPYEQYF. The DNA for the CDR3 is TGCGCCAGCAGCCCGCCGCTGATGCAGGGGGCGACCCCCTACGAGCAGTACTTC.

This clonotype was counted at least ten times. J is TRBJ1-5 and V is TRBV5-1, with D uncertain. Trimming stripped 4 bases from V and 5 bases from J, with 13 bases between. CDR1 SGHRS and CDR2 YFSETQ come from the germline V gene. The CDR3 has 14 residues. In nucleotides, the CDR3 is TGCGCCAGCAGCCCCGACGGGCGGGATCAGCCCCAGCATTTT. Translating gives CASSPDGRDQPQHF.

At least ten counts were recorded for this clonotype. The chain couples TRBV20-1 to TRBJ2-2, with 9 bases that match TRBD2. There are 16 residues in the CDR3. Germline values: CDR1 DFQATT, CDR2 SNEGSKA (reference sequence). The J segment lost 2 bases and the V segment lost 0 bases, leaving 4 bases of the junction unmatched. In DNA form, the CDR3 reads TGCAGTGCTAGAGACGCGGGACTAGCTAACACCGGGGAGCTGTTTTTT. Protein sequence: CSARDAGLANTGELFF.